The 31 T cell receptor beta chains below were found in one sample sequenced in a study of blood T cell repertoires in COVID-19. Assay: immunoSEQ multiplex PCR; the TCRdb copy retains only in-frame clones and omits some. There are 92,000 or so clones in the sample; about 91% occur only once, and 0.35% to 0.5% lies in the top ten. Sequenced input: peripheral blood. The receptors come from a man in his sixties with acute or convalescent COVID-19.

This sequence joins TRBV5-1 and TRBJ2-3, with D uncertain. Germline CDR1 reads SGHRS; CDR2 reads YFSETQ. This CDR3 has 14 residues. V dropped 2 bases and J dropped 0 bases, with 7 bases sitting between them. The CDR3 protein is CASSFTSSTDTQYF. The CDR3 DNA sequence: TGCGCCAGCAGCTTCACTTCTAGCACAGATACGCAGTATTTT.

The V gene is TRBV18, the J gene TRBJ2-5; possibly TRBD1 for D (6 bases). The CDR3 runs 16 residues. Trimming removed 3 bases from V and 2 bases from J, with 16 bases in between. Germline loops: CDR1 KGHSH, CDR2 LQKENI. In DNA form, the CDR3 reads TGTGCCAGCTCACCGCCTTCAGGACAGCTACAAGAGACCCAGTACTTC. This translates into CASSPPSGQLQETQYF.

V gene TRBV19 combines with J gene TRBJ2-1; 7 bases are a match to TRBD2. This CDR3 has 14 residues. V shed 3 bases, J shed 2 bases, and the junction held 1 base outside the gene matches. From germline, CDR1 is LNHDA and CDR2 SQIVND (reference sequence). The CDR3 sequence is CASSMAGAYNEQFF. The CDR3 coding sequence is TGTGCCAGTAGTATGGCGGGAGCCTACAATGAGCAGTTCTTC.

This chain links TRBV4-2 with TRBJ1-1, with D hard to call. The CDR3 sequence is 13 residues long. From germline, CDR1 is LGHNA and CDR2 YNFKEQ. Deletions cut 3 bases from V and 1 base from J, with 6 bases between. CDR3 sequence: CASSQSGNTEAFF. CDR3 nucleotides: TGTGCCAGCAGCCAGTCCGGGAACACTGAAGCTTTCTTT.

The gene calls are TRBV6-5 and TRBJ1-5, with a tentative D call TRBD1 (6 bases). Trimming stripped 4 bases from V and 4 bases from J, with 14 bases between. CDR1 MNHEY and CDR2 SVGAGI come from the germline V gene. The CDR3 has 15 amino acids. The CDR3 DNA reads as TGTGCCAGCAGTTCAACCGGGGGGCCAAATCAGCCCCAGCATTTT. Translation: CASSSTGGPNQPQHF.

The chain uses TRBV18 and TRBJ2-4, with D tentatively TRBD2 (6 bases). The V gene's germline CDR1 is KGHSH and CDR2 LQKENI. Trimming stripped 1 base from V and 0 bases from J, with 13 bases between. The CDR3 contains 17 residues. The CDR3 region is CASSPQRPGLAKNIQYF. CDR3 nucleotide sequence: TGTGCCAGCTCACCACAGAGGCCGGGACTAGCCAAAAACATTCAGTACTTC.

This sequence joins TRBV5-1 and TRBJ1-2, with a tentative D call TRBD1 (6 bases). Trimming left V 3 bases short and J 6 bases short, with 15 bases between. Germline CDR1 is SGHRS and CDR2 is YFSETQ. The CDR3 is made up of 14 amino acids. CDR3 residues: CASSSNTGSHGYTF. CDR3 bases: TGCGCCAGCAGCTCCAATACAGGGTCGCATGGCTACACCTTC.

Only a few counts were recorded for this clone. The chain couples TRBV19 to TRBJ2-7; possible D gene TRBD2, 7 bases. There are 16 residues in the CDR3. Trimming removed 5 bases from V and 4 bases from J, with 21 bases in between. Per the germline V gene, CDR1 is LNHDA and CDR2 is SQIVND (reference sequence). CDR3 amino acids: CASSLTAGGLLYEQYF. DNA of the CDR3: TGTGCCAGTAGTCTAACAGCCGGGGGGCTGTTGTACGAGCAGTACTTC.

The J gene is TRBJ2-1, the V gene TRBV5-1, with 10 bases aligning to TRBD2. J gave up 6 bases and V 2 bases, and 5 bases lay outside the gene matches. The CDR3 is 15 residues long. Germline V gene lookup returns CDR1 SGHRS and CDR2 YFSETQ. The CDR3 loop is CASSLLAGPGNEQFF. The CDR3 nucleotides are TGCGCCAGCAGCTTACTAGCGGGGCCGGGCAATGAGCAGTTCTTC.

The gene calls are TRBV28 and TRBJ2-4, with 8 bases lining up with TRBD1. The CDR3 runs 15 residues. The germline gives CDR1 MDHEN, CDR2 SYDVKM. J lost 7 bases, V lost 4 bases, and 9 bases had no gene match. CDR3 DNA: TGTGCCAGCAGTTCGTCAGGGGGCGAGTGGAACATTCAGTACTTC. This encodes CASSSSGGEWNIQYF. The full variable domain, completed using reference TRBV28 and TRBJ2-4, is DVKVTQSSRYLVKRTGEKVFLECVQDMDHENMFWYRQDPGLGLRLIYFSYDVKMKEKGDIPEGYSVSREKKERFSLILESASTNQTSMYLCASSSSGGEWNIQYFGAGTRLSVL.

The CDR3 coding sequence is TGCAGCGTTGAAGGGGGACTAGCGGCCCCCGTGTCCAATGAGCAGTTCTTC. Encoded protein: CSVEGGLAAPVSNEQFF. The V gene is TRBV29-1, the J gene TRBJ2-1; 11 bases agree with TRBD2. Germline CDR1 reads SQVTM; CDR2 reads ANQGSEA. The length of the CDR3 is 17 residues. Unmatched junction bases numbered 11, after V lost 1 base and J lost 6 bases.

The V and J genes are TRBV5-3 and TRBJ1-6; 7 nucleotides match TRBD1. TRBV5-3 is given ORF status, its function remaining uncertain. The CDR3 has 16 amino acids. The V segment lost 0 bases and the J segment 6 bases; nucleotides outside the gene matches: 6. The CDR3 spells CARSLEGTVSNSPLHF. As DNA, the CDR3 is TGTGCCAGAAGCTTGGAGGGGACAGTTAGTAATTCACCCCTCCACTTT.

This clone has only one observation. The rearrangement links TRBV6-5 to TRBJ2-7; TRBD1 might be the D (6 bases). Between the trimmed V and J ends, which lost 6 bases and 2 bases, there was a span of 14 bases. The CDR3 loop spans 14 amino acids. Per the germline V gene, CDR1 is MNHEY and CDR2 is SVGAGI. The CDR3 DNA is TGTGCCAGCAGGGGGACATCTACCCCCTACGAGCAGTACTTC. This gives the protein CASRGTSTPYEQYF.

The chain has TRBV27 and TRBJ1-1; TRBD1 matches at 9 bases. V was clipped by 5 bases and J by 1 base; unmatched bases: 5. The CDR3 runs 15 residues. Germline V gene sequence: CDR1 MNHEY, CDR2 SMNVEV (reference sequence). The CDR3 DNA is TGTGCCAGCAGTATACAGGGGGCCGAGAACACTGAAGCTTTCTTT. This sequence encodes CASSIQGAENTEAFF.

This clone showed up just once. The chain uses TRBV19 and TRBJ2-7, with 8 bases aligning to TRBD1. Germline V lookup: CDR1 LNHDA, CDR2 SQIVND (reference sequence). The CDR3 runs 14 residues. With 5 bases clipped from V and 4 bases from J, the junction kept 7 bases outside the gene matches. CDR3 loop: CASSRTGGTYEQYF. In nucleotides, the CDR3 is TGTGCCAGTAGTCGAACAGGGGGTACTTACGAGCAGTACTTC.

V gene TRBV7-2 combines with J gene TRBJ2-4, with 7 bases lining up with TRBD1. Unmatched junction bases numbered 13, after V lost 4 bases and J lost 1 base. The CDR3 spans 18 residues. Germline CDR1 SGHTA, CDR2 FQGNSA. The CDR3 DNA sequence: TGTGCCAGCAGCTCACCCGACAGGGCGGAGATTGCCAAAAACATTCAGTACTTC. Its translation: CASSSPDRAEIAKNIQYF.

V usage is TRBV7-3 and J usage is TRBJ2-1, with D maybe TRBD1 (5 bases). The CDR3 sequence is 15 residues long. Trimming left V 2 bases short and J 2 bases short, with 10 bases between. From germline, CDR1 is SGHTA and CDR2 FQGTGA. This chain's CDR3 is CASSLGAGAYNEQFF. In nucleotides, the CDR3 is TGTGCCAGCAGCTTAGGGGCAGGCGCCTACAATGAGCAGTTCTTC.

The chain combines TRBV29-1 with TRBJ1-4; TRBD1 agrees at 7 bases. With V trimmed by 7 bases and J by 0 bases, 2 bases remained unmatched. The CDR3 consists of 13 residues. Germline V gene sequence: CDR1 SQVTM, CDR2 ANQGSEA. This CDR3 is CSAGTATNEKLFF. The CDR3 nucleotides are TGCAGCGCTGGGACAGCAACTAATGAAAAACTGTTTTTT.

The CDR3 reads CASSPGGVDTQYF. In DNA, the CDR3 is TGTGCCAGCAGCCCGGGGGGGGTAGATACGCAGTATTTT. V usage is TRBV7-2 and J usage is TRBJ2-3, with 8 bases fitting TRBD2. CDR1 and CDR2 from the germline V gene are SGHTA and FQGNSA. The CDR3 loop spans 13 amino acids. Unmatched junction bases numbered 3, after V lost 5 bases and J lost 5 bases.

This clone was picked up one time. The chain has TRBV28 and TRBJ2-2; TRBD2 aligns across 11 bases. V lost 3 bases and J lost 7; bases outside the gene matches: 13. This CDR3 is 18 amino acids long. Looked up from germline, CDR1 is MDHEN and CDR2 is SYDVKM. For the CDR3, the DNA is TGTGCCAGCAGTTTGACTAGCGGGGTGCTATTGGAGAACGGGGAGCTGTTTTTT. Protein product: CASSLTSGVLLENGELFF.

V and J are TRBV7-3 and TRBJ2-5; tentatively, D is TRBD1 (6 bases). CDR1 and CDR2 from the germline V gene are SGHTA and FQGTGA. This CDR3 contains 16 residues. V was shortened by 5 bases and J by 2 bases, with 18 bases between the two germline ends. The CDR3 coding sequence is TGTGCCAGCAGCCCTACATACAGGGAAAGGCAAGAGACCCAGTACTTC. As protein: CASSPTYRERQETQYF. The variable domain in full, with the rest retrieved from reference TRBV7-3 and TRBJ2-5, is GAGVSQTPSNKVTEKGKYVELRCDPISGHTALYWYRQSLGQGPEFLIYFQGTGAADDSGLPNDRFFAVRPEGSVSTLKIQRTERGDSAVYLCASSPTYRERQETQYFGPGTRLLVL.

The chain has TRBV5-1 and TRBJ1-1, with 7 bases fitting TRBD1. This CDR3 has 14 amino acids. Germline-derived CDR1 and CDR2 are SGHRS and YFSETQ. Trimming at V came to 4 bases and at J to 1 base, leaving 4 bases not matched to a gene. The DNA for the CDR3 is TGCGCCAGCAGCCGAACAGGGGAGAACACTGAAGCTTTCTTT. Translated, it gives CASSRTGENTEAFF.

The genes are TRBV6-4 and TRBJ1-2; 7 positions agree with TRBD1. This CDR3 has 14 residues. Germline-derived CDR1 and CDR2 are MRHNA and SNTAGT. V lost 0 bases to trimming and J lost 7 bases; unmatched junction nucleotides: 5. CDR3 DNA: TGTGCCAGCAGTGACTCCCGCAGGGGGTTTGGCTACACCTTC. It encodes CASSDSRRGFGYTF.

With respect to this clone: Distinct nucleotide sequences in the sample also encode this CDR3. The chain couples TRBV5-6 to TRBJ2-1, with TRBD2 matching over 12 bases. The ends lost 0 bases at V and 6 bases at J; junction bases unmatched: 4. Germline V lookup: CDR1 SGHDT, CDR2 YYEEEE. The CDR3 sequence is 16 residues long. CDR3 protein: CASSLGLAGVRNEQFF. CDR3 DNA: TGTGCCAGCAGCTTGGGACTAGCGGGGGTTCGCAATGAGCAGTTCTTC.

This chain links TRBV7-8 with TRBJ2-1; 8 bases line up with TRBD2. The CDR3 extends over 16 amino acids. The V segment lost 7 bases and the J segment 0 bases; nucleotides outside the gene matches: 8. Germline-derived CDR1 and CDR2 are SGHVS and FQNEAQ. CDR3 in amino acids: CASTLEAGVSYNEQFF. The CDR3 DNA reads as TGTGCCAGCACCCTAGAAGCGGGGGTCTCCTACAATGAGCAGTTCTTC.

The chain recombines TRBV5-1 with TRBJ2-1; maybe TRBD1 (5 bases). The germline V gene encodes CDR1 SGHRS and CDR2 YFSETQ. Trimming removed 0 bases at V and 6 bases at J, with 7 bases between. The CDR3 runs to 13 residues. The CDR3 spells CASSLGGPNEQFF. DNA for the CDR3: TGCGCCAGCAGCTTGGGGGGCCCCAATGAGCAGTTCTTC.

This clone was seen more than once but under ten times. The V and J genes are TRBV6-5 and TRBJ2-3, with no clear D. This CDR3 spans 16 amino acids. CDR1 is MNHEY and CDR2 is SVGAGI in the germline V gene. Trimming stripped 0 bases from V and 0 bases from J, with 10 bases between. CDR3 region: CASSYSSAGSTDTQYF. In DNA form, the CDR3 reads TGTGCCAGCAGTTACTCGTCCGCCGGGAGCACAGATACGCAGTATTTT.

The J gene is TRBJ2-3, the V gene TRBV5-1; TRBD2 might be the D (6 bases). V was cut by 4 bases and J by 4 bases, with 13 bases left in between. This CDR3 is built from 14 residues. CDR1 and CDR2 (germline): SGHRS, YFSETQ. CDR3 protein: CASSTRLVADTQYF. The CDR3 region has the DNA TGCGCCAGCAGCACCCGACTAGTCGCAGATACGCAGTATTTT.

The chain couples TRBV5-1 to TRBJ2-3, with 15 bases that match TRBD2. CDR3 size: 16 residues. Per the germline V gene, CDR1 is SGHRS and CDR2 is YFSETQ. J lost 4 bases, V lost 3 bases, and 3 bases had no gene match. In DNA, the CDR3 is TGCGCCAGCAGCTGGACTAGCGGGAGGGGCCCAGATACGCAGTATTTT. Its protein is CASSWTSGRGPDTQYF.

The V gene is TRBV30, the J gene TRBJ2-1; weak D call: TRBD1 (6 bases). The V end was cut by 8 bases, the J end by 4 bases, with 15 bases between. Germline values: CDR1 GTSNPN, CDR2 SVGIG (reference sequence). This CDR3 contains 13 residues. CDR3: CAITRQVYNEQFF. The CDR3 DNA reads as TGTGCCATCACAAGACAGGTTTACAATGAGCAGTTCTTC.

The V call is TRBV4-1, the J call TRBJ1-1; the D gene is possibly TRBD1 (6 bases). This CDR3 is 15 amino acids long. Germline CDR1 reads MGHRA; CDR2 reads YSYEKL. V lost 4 bases, J lost 1 base, and 13 bases lay in between. The CDR3 region is CASSLMQGQNTEAFF. Here the CDR3 DNA reads TGCGCCAGCAGCCTCATGCAGGGGCAGAACACTGAAGCTTTCTTT.